A selection of T cell receptor beta chains follows, all from one sample in a study of post-analysis software for immune sequencing data. Each CDR3 protein is one row after TCRdb ran MiXCR on the PCR reads. Of approximately 730,000 distinct CDR3 sequences listed, 46% were seen once; the top ten hold roughly 4.5%. Material: blood. Every receptor here comes from a girl aged 10-17 years with multiple sclerosis. Each CDR3 is given with its conserved first and last residue. D genes are given only for firm matches. Some rows mark clone size as missing; the rest say once, few, many or name a class of expanded clone.

J: TRBJ1-1
D: -
V: TRBV27
size: few
CDR3: CASRLGFGNTEAFF
DNA: TGTGCCAGCAGGTTAGGGTTCGGCAACACTGAAGCTTTCTTT

J: TRBJ2-1
D: TRBD2
V: TRBV20-1
size: -
CDR3: CSARRGLAPPEQFF
DNA: TGCAGTGCTCGACGGGGACTAGCGCCTCCTGAGCAGTTCTTC

J: TRBJ1-2
D: -
V: TRBV7-9
size: few
CDR3: CASSLNESPSGYTF
DNA: TGTGCCAGCAGCTTGAACGAATCCCCCTCTGGCTACACCTTC

J: TRBJ2-5
D: -
V: TRBV6-6
size: -
CDR3: CASSPTLLFYQETQYF
DNA: TGTGCCAGCAGCCCCACTTTACTTTTTTACCAAGAGACCCAGTACTTC

J: TRBJ2-7
D: TRBD2
V: TRBV13
size: few
CDR3: CASSLEGLAGSDEQYF
DNA: TGTGCCAGCAGCTTAGAGGGACTAGCGGGATCCGATGAGCAGTACTTC

J: TRBJ1-5
D: -
V: TRBV6-6
size: -
CDR3: CASNSVESNQPQHF
DNA: TGTGCCAGCAACAGCGTGGAGAGCAATCAGCCCCAGCATTTT

J: TRBJ1-1
D: -
V: TRBV12-3/TRBV12-4
size: -
CDR3: CASSRDGSRAEAFF
DNA: TGTGCCAGCAGCCGAGACGGTTCCAGAGCTGAAGCTTTCTTT

J: TRBJ1-5
D: TRBD1
V: TRBV19
size: -
CDR3: CASQDPGQGNQPQHF
DNA: TGTGCCAGTCAAGACCCGGGACAGGGGAATCAGCCCCAGCATTTT

J: TRBJ1-1
D: TRBD1
V: TRBV12-3/TRBV12-4
size: -
CDR3: CASSLALRDRLNTEAFF
DNA: TGTGCCAGCAGTTTAGCTTTGAGGGACAGGTTGAACACTGAAGCTTTCTTT

J: TRBJ2-1
D: TRBD2
V: TRBV3-1
size: few
CDR3: CASSETKAGAVEQFF
DNA: TGTGCCAGCAGCGAAACCAAAGCGGGAGCGGTTGAGCAGTTCTTC

J: TRBJ2-1
D: TRBD1
V: TRBV20-1
size: -
CDR3: CSARGTGGSSYNEQFF
DNA: TGCAGTGCTAGAGGGACAGGGGGGAGCTCCTACAATGAGCAGTTCTTC

J: TRBJ1-4
D: -
V: TRBV7-9
size: -
CDR3: CASSLGRAPTNEKLFF
DNA: TGCGCCAGCAGCCTTGGGAGGGCCCCAACTAATGAAAAACTGTTTTTT

J: TRBJ1-2
D: -
V: TRBV29-1
size: once
CDR3: CSVPGPPAYGYTF
DNA: TGCAGCGTACCGGGACCGCCGGCCTATGGCTACACCTTC

J: TRBJ2-3
D: -
V: TRBV7-4
size: many
CDR3: CASPDTQYF
DNA: TGTGCCAGCCCGGATACGCAGTATTTT

J: TRBJ2-5
D: -
V: TRBV11-2
size: few
CDR3: CASSLLGGAHETQYF
DNA: TGTGCCAGCAGCTTATTAGGGGGGGCCCACGAGACCCAGTACTTC

J: TRBJ2-7
D: -
V: TRBV12-3/TRBV12-4
size: once
CDR3: CASGGSGPYEQYF
DNA: TGTGCCAGCGGAGGGAGCGGCCCCTACGAGCAGTACTTC

J: TRBJ1-4
D: -
V: TRBV6-1
size: -
CDR3: CASDLRGGIEKLFF
DNA: TGTGCCAGCGACTTGAGGGGGGGCATTGAAAAACTGTTTTTT

J: TRBJ2-3
D: TRBD2
V: TRBV28
size: -
CDR3: CASRPPSGTSAFPDTQYF
DNA: TGTGCCAGCAGGCCTCCCTCCGGGACTAGCGCCTTCCCAGATACGCAGTATTTT

J: TRBJ2-5
D: -
V: TRBV3-1
size: -
CDR3: CASSRSLGGKTQYF
DNA: TGTGCCAGCAGCAGGTCCTTAGGGGGGAAGACCCAGTACTTC

J: TRBJ1-6
D: -
V: TRBV18
size: -
CDR3: CASSNRDNSPLHF
DNA: TGTGCCAGCTCAAACAGGGACAATTCACCCCTCCACTTT

J: TRBJ2-7
D: TRBD2
V: TRBV6-1
size: -
CDR3: CASSERRVAGGSYEQYF
DNA: TGTGCCAGCAGTGAAAGGAGGGTAGCGGGAGGCTCCTACGAGCAGTACTTC

J: TRBJ2-1
D: TRBD2
V: TRBV15
size: few
CDR3: CATSREPSGRDNEQFF
DNA: TGTGCCACCAGCAGAGAGCCTAGCGGGAGGGACAATGAGCAGTTCTTC

J: TRBJ2-2
D: -
V: TRBV4-3
size: -
CDR3: CASSPRLPNTGELFF
DNA: TGCGCCAGCAGCCCCCGCCTTCCTAACACCGGGGAGCTGTTTTTT

J: TRBJ2-7
D: -
V: TRBV20-1
size: few
CDR3: CSARVQRNLYEQYF
DNA: TGCAGTGCTAGAGTCCAGCGGAATCTCTACGAGCAGTACTTC

J: TRBJ2-7
D: TRBD2
V: TRBV6-6
size: -
CDR3: CASSYPVTSEAYEQYF
DNA: TGTGCCAGCAGTTACCCCGTCACTAGCGAGGCCTACGAGCAGTACTTC

J: TRBJ1-4
D: TRBD1
V: TRBV13
size: few
CDR3: CASSLGPILRDRGANEKLFF
DNA: TGTGCCAGCAGCTTAGGCCCTATCCTCCGGGACAGGGGGGCTAATGAAAAACTGTTTTTT

J: TRBJ1-2
D: -
V: TRBV2
size: -
CDR3: CASRGSGGYTF
DNA: TGTGCCAGCAGGGGGTCGGGTGGCTACACCTTC

J: TRBJ2-3
D: -
V: TRBV29-1
size: few
CDR3: CSAGGLTDTQYF
DNA: TGCAGCGCCGGGGGCCTCACAGATACGCAGTATTTT

J: TRBJ1-5
D: TRBD1
V: TRBV15
size: -
CDR3: CATSRDGQGTNQPQHF
DNA: TGTGCCACCAGCAGAGATGGACAGGGGACCAATCAGCCCCAGCATTTT

J: TRBJ2-7
D: TRBD1
V: TRBV30
size: -
CDR3: CAWSVRTPGQGLYEQYF
DNA: TGTGCCTGGAGTGTAAGGACGCCGGGACAGGGACTTTACGAGCAGTACTTC

J: TRBJ2-1
D: TRBD2
V: TRBV7-9
size: -
CDR3: CASSRGSGEQFF
DNA: TGTGCCAGCAGCCGCGGGAGCGGGGAGCAGTTCTTC

J: TRBJ2-5
D: -
V: TRBV2
size: -
CDR3: CASSLDGGWGETQYF
DNA: TGTGCCAGCAGCCTCGACGGGGGCTGGGGAGAGACCCAGTACTTC

J: TRBJ2-1
D: -
V: TRBV7-2
size: -
CDR3: CASSLVVRNEQFF
DNA: TGTGCCAGCAGCTTAGTGGTCCGCAATGAGCAGTTCTTC

J: TRBJ1-2
D: TRBD1
V: TRBV3-1
size: -
CDR3: CASSQVDRAYGYTF
DNA: TGTGCCAGCAGCCAGGTAGACAGGGCCTACGGCTACACCTTC

J: TRBJ2-1
D: TRBD2
V: TRBV30
size: -
CDR3: CAWSSWTSGRTYQYNEQFF
DNA: TGTGCCTGGAGTAGTTGGACTAGCGGGAGGACCTACCAATACAATGAGCAGTTCTTC

J: TRBJ2-3
D: TRBD2
V: TRBV28
size: few
CDR3: CASSGLAGAADTQYF
DNA: TGTGCCAGCAGTGGCCTAGCGGGAGCCGCAGATACGCAGTATTTT

J: TRBJ2-3
D: TRBD1
V: TRBV20-1
size: few
CDR3: CSATRRGGQGIPDTQYF
DNA: TGCAGTGCTACCCGACGTGGGGGACAGGGGATCCCAGATACGCAGTATTTT